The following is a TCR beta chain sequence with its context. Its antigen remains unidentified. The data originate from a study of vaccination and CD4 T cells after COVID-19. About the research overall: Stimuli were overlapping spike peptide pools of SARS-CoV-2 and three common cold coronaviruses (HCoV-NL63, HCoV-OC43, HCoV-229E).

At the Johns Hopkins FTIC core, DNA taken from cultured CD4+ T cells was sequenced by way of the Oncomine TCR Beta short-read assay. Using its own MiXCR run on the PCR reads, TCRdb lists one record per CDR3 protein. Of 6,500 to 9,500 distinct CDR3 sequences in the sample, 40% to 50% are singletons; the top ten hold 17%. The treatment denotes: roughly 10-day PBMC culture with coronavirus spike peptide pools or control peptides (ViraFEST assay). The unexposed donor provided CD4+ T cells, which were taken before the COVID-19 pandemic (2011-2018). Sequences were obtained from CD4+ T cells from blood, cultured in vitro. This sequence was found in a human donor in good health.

CDR3 in amino acids: CASRTWTGNEQYF. CDR3 nucleotides: TGTGCCAGCAGGACCTGGACCGGCAACGAGCAGTACTTC. The chain combines TRBV11-2 with TRBJ2-7; no clear D gene. Trimming pared 6 bases from V and 5 bases from J, leaving 14 bases between. The V gene's germline CDR1 is SGHAT and CDR2 FQNNGV. This CDR3 spans 13 amino acids.